These 28 T cell receptor beta chains originate from one sample sequenced in a study of tumor and adjacent non-tumor tissue in lung cancer. Three rounds of nested PCR, following a modified ARM-PCR protocol, produced the TCRbeta library. Using its own MiXCR run on the multiplex PCR reads, TCRdb lists one record per CDR3 protein. This table has about 110,000 distinct CDR3 sequences, roughly 80% appearing once. RNA was extracted from bulk tissue without any cell sorting. The sample comprised lung tumor tissue. The receptors here all came from a woman in her fifties or sixties with non-small cell lung cancer.

With respect to this clonotype: The junction does not match germline at one end; this may be a read error. CDR3 loop: CDSSLRDSGLDTQYF. The DNA for the CDR3 is TGTGACAGCAGTCTTAGGGACTCGGGCCTAGATACGCAGTATTTT. The chain combines TRBV28 with TRBJ2-3, with D possibly being TRBD2 (6 bases). The CDR3 totals 15 residues. Germline CDR1 reads MDHEN; CDR2 reads SYDVKM.

To note about this clonotype: Just one base apart from a much larger clone, this may be a read error. The rearrangement uses TRBV7-2 and TRBJ1-1; D unclear. CDR1 SGHTA and CDR2 FQGNSA come from the germline V gene. CDR3 length: 15 amino acids. CDR3 sequence: CASRQSGSGNTVAFF. The CDR3 coding sequence is TGTGCCAGCCGCCAAAGCGGCAGTGGGAACACTGTAGCTTTCTTT.

Of note for this clonotype: Because the CDR3 is missing its conserved closing phenylalanine or tryptophan, this is likely a read error. The chain links TRBV6-2 or TRBV6-3 to TRBJ2-7, with TRBD2 identical over 8 bases. The CDR3 loop spans 15 amino acids. J lost 3 bases, V lost 6 bases, and 10 bases had no gene match. The germline V gene has CDR1 MNHEY and CDR2 SVGEGT. The DNA of the CDR3 is TGTGCCAGCAGGCATTTAACTAGCGGTTTCTACGAGCAGTACTTA. Amino acids: CASRHLTSGFYEQYL.

This clonotype has just one count. The junction differs from germline at one of its ends, possibly a read error. The chain recombines TRBV6-5 with TRBJ1-1; the match to TRBD1 covers 7 bases. Germline assignment: CDR1 MNHEY and CDR2 SVGAGI. This CDR3 is 14 amino acids long. CDR3 bases: TGTGCTAGCAGTCTGACAGGGATAGGGACTGAAGCTTTCTTT. This gives the protein CASSLTGIGTEAFF.

The V and J genes are TRBV7-9 and TRBJ1-1, with 9 bases that match TRBD1. This CDR3 spans 15 amino acids. Germline V lookup: CDR1 SEHNR, CDR2 FQNEAQ (reference sequence). The trim removed 5 bases at V and 4 bases at J, leaving 8 bases unmatched. CDR3 amino acids: CASSTRTGGFTEAFF. CDR3 nucleotides: TGTGCCAGCAGCACCCGCACAGGGGGCTTCACTGAAGCTTTCTTT.

A remark on this clonotype: The junction differs from germline at one of its ends, possibly a read error. The chain is built from TRBV4-2 and TRBJ1-4; 9 bases are shared with TRBD1. From germline, CDR1 is LGHNA and CDR2 YNFKEQ. This CDR3 has 17 amino acids. CDR3 bases: TGTGCGAGCAGCCTAGATGCCCGGGACAGGGTTAATGAAAAACTGTTTTTT. It specifies CASSLDARDRVNEKLFF.

Note on this clonotype: A read error may be the cause here, since a much bigger clone is one base away. J is TRBJ1-2 and V is TRBV12-3 or TRBV12-4; no clear D gene. The CDR3 spans 12 residues. Trimming left V 3 bases short and J 8 bases short, with 10 bases between. The CDR3 DNA reads as TGTGCCAGCAGTTTGCCGTATGTCGGCTACACCTTC. Its protein product is CASSLPYVGYTF.

CDR3 amino acids: CASSWTASNTEAFF. CDR3 DNA sequence: TGCGCCAGCAGTTGGACAGCCTCGAACACTGAAGCTTTCTTT. The chain couples TRBV5-1 to TRBJ1-1; weak D call: TRBD1 (6 bases). The germline V gene encodes CDR1 SGHRS and CDR2 YFSETQ. This CDR3 comprises 14 residues. Trimming cost V 5 bases and J 1 base, with 12 bases left between them.

The J gene is TRBJ2-3, the V gene TRBV28, with no clear D. The CDR3 sequence is 11 residues long. The V end was cut by 9 bases, the J end by 9 bases, with 13 bases between. The V gene's germline CDR1 is MDHEN and CDR2 SYDVKM. CDR3 DNA: TGTGCCAGTTCTGGGGAAGTGACGCAGTATTTT. As protein: CASSGEVTQYF.

As concerns this clonotype: At one of its ends the junction is not consistent with the germline gene, which may arise from a read error. The chain joins TRBV5-5 to TRBJ1-2; 10 nucleotides agree with TRBD1. This CDR3 comprises 15 residues. Germline V gene data show CDR1 as SGHKS and CDR2 as YYEKEE (reference sequence). CDR3 in amino acids: CASSQTGGLSYGYIF. In DNA, the CDR3 is TGTGCCAGCAGCCAGACAGGGGGCCTCTCCTATGGCTACATCTTC.

V is TRBV23-1 and J is TRBJ1-1; no reliable D call. TRBV23-1 is an open reading frame whose function is uncertain. V shed 4 bases and J shed 2 bases, with 5 bases lying between them. This CDR3 is built from 12 residues. CDR3 nucleotide sequence: TGCGCCAGCAGTCTGGCAAACACTGAAGCTTTCTTT. Translation: CASSLANTEAFF.

To note about this clonotype: Compared with germline, one end of the junction differs, possibly owing to a read error. This chain joins TRBV11-3 and TRBJ2-2, with 10 bases aligning to TRBD1. The length of the CDR3 is 15 residues. Looked up from germline, CDR1 is SGHNT and CDR2 is YENEEA. CDR3 DNA sequence: TGTGCGAACAGCCCCGGGACAGGGGTCACCTGGGAGCTGTTTTTT. Translated: CANSPGTGVTWELFF.

As for this clonotype: Germline is not matched at one junction end, which may reflect a read error. The chain uses TRBV11-3 and TRBJ2-2, with TRBD1 as a possible D gene (5 bases). CDR3 size: 15 residues. CDR1 is SGHNT, CDR2 YENEEA, per germline. The CDR3 reads CVSSPSDSSTGELFF. The CDR3 DNA is TGTGTCAGCAGCCCAAGTGACAGCAGCACCGGGGAGCTGTTTTTT.

As for this clonotype: The junction shows a germline mismatch at one end, possibly a read error. Written as DNA, the CDR3 is TGTGCCAACAGCTTAGATATGGGAACCTACGAGCAATATTTC. Protein sequence: CANSLDMGTYEQYF. The V gene is TRBV11-3, the J gene TRBJ2-7; no firm D call. This CDR3 has 14 residues. Germline assignment: CDR1 SGHNT and CDR2 YENEEA.

Regarding this clonotype: This could be a read error, since a much larger clone is one nucleotide away. The chain has TRBV20-1 and TRBJ2-7; weak D call: TRBD2 (5 bases). This CDR3 has 14 residues. Trimming removed 6 bases from V and 3 bases from J, with 18 bases in between. The germline V gene has CDR1 DFQATT and CDR2 SNEGSKA (reference sequence). The CDR3 DNA reads as TGCAGTGCCCTCAAATTCTCCGGGGACTACGAGCAGTACTTC. As protein: CSALKFSGDYEQYF.

Comment on this clonotype: Sequence at one end of the junction differs from germline and may be a read error. This chain connects TRBV29-1 to TRBJ2-7; D perhaps matches TRBD1 (5 bases). CDR1 and CDR2 from the germline V gene are SQVTM and ANQGSEA. This CDR3 region has 13 residues. For the CDR3, the DNA is TGCAGCGTGATCACGGATAGGGGCAACGAGCAGCACTTC. Its translation is CSVITDRGNEQHF.

With respect to this clonotype: A read error may produce the germline difference seen at one junction end. The chain has TRBV6-4 and TRBJ2-1, with 8 positions matching TRBD2. Germline values: CDR1 MRHNA, CDR2 SNTAGT. The CDR3 runs 15 residues. This CDR3 reads CTSSDRGGDYNEQFF. DNA of the CDR3: TGTACCAGCAGTGATCGGGGGGGAGACTACAACGAGCAGTTCTTC.

Concerning this clonotype: At one boundary the junction diverges from the germline segment, which might be a read error. This sequence joins TRBV11-1 and TRBJ2-2; TRBD2 matches 8 bases. The CDR3 is made up of 17 amino acids. Germline-derived CDR1 and CDR2 are SGHAT and FQDESV (reference sequence). DNA of the CDR3: TGTGCCAGCAGTCCGCGACAAGCGGGAGAATCCACCGGGAAGCTGTTTTTT. It encodes CASSPRQAGESTGKLFF.

Comments on this clonotype: A read error may explain this, as a much larger clone is one base away. The chain carries TRBV29-1 and TRBJ2-1; D possibly corresponds to TRBD2 (7 bases). V was pared by 4 bases and J by 7 bases, with 26 bases between. The germline V gene encodes CDR1 SQVTM and CDR2 ANQGSEA. The CDR3 totals 17 residues. The CDR3 loop reads CSVGPLSGEGGRNEQFF. The CDR3 coding sequence is TGCAGCGTTGGACCCCTAAGTGGAGAGGGGGGGCGGAATGAGCAGTTCTTC.

The chain employs TRBV7-2 and TRBJ1-2; 7 bases align to TRBD1. CDR1 is SGHTA and CDR2 is FQGNSA in the germline V gene. CDR3 length equals 14 residues. The V gene end was trimmed by 5 bases and the J gene end by 9 bases; junction bases not matched to a gene: 12. The CDR3 spells CASSPWDSLLSYTF. CDR3 nucleotide sequence: TGTGCCAGCAGCCCCTGGGACAGCCTTCTTAGCTACACCTTC.

Ten or more counts support this clonotype. This chain uses TRBV6-2 or TRBV6-3 with TRBJ1-6, with D uncertain. The V gene lost 5 bases and the J gene lost 14 bases, with 13 bases spanning the gap. CDR1 MNHEY and CDR2 SVGEGT come from the germline V gene. This CDR3 spans 12 amino acids. The CDR3 is CASSPQAVALHF. The CDR3 coding sequence is TGTGCCAGCAGTCCCCAGGCGGTAGCCCTCCACTTT.

On this clonotype itself: Germline and junction disagree at one end, which may indicate a read error. The chain combines TRBV6-5 with TRBJ1-1; tentatively, D is TRBD1 (5 bases). The V gene's germline CDR1 is MNHEY and CDR2 SVGAGI. The CDR3 sequence is 14 residues long. The CDR3 region is CANSLGVGARKAFF. The CDR3 DNA is TGTGCCAACAGTTTAGGGGTAGGAGCAAGAAAGGCTTTCTTT.

To note about this clonotype: This clone may be a read error of a much larger clone one base away. The J gene is TRBJ1-1, the V gene TRBV5-1; D is ambiguous. This CDR3 is built from 13 residues. Germline V CDR1 and CDR2: SGHRS, YFSETQ. Here the CDR3 reads CASSPVLNTKAFF. The CDR3, as DNA: TGCGCCAGCAGTCCTGTGTTGAACACTAAAGCTTTCTTT.

Comments on this clonotype: The junction departs from the called germline gene at one end, perhaps through a read error. The chain carries TRBV4-2 and TRBJ2-2; 7 nucleotides line up with TRBD1. Per the germline V gene, CDR1 is LGHNA and CDR2 is YNFKEQ. The CDR3 is made up of 16 amino acids. CDR3 nucleotide sequence: TGTGCCAGCAGCCTTGTGGGACAGCTCGACACCGGGGAGCTGTCCTTT. Translated: CASSLVGQLDTGELSF.

This chain links TRBV5-6 with TRBJ2-5, with TRBD2 identical over 10 bases. The V gene's germline CDR1 is SGHDT and CDR2 YYEEEE. CDR3 length equals 14 residues. The J segment lost 5 bases and the V segment lost 1 base, leaving 2 bases of the junction unmatched. The CDR3 loop reads CASSLSGGAETQYF. DNA of the CDR3: TGTGCCAGCAGCTTGAGCGGGGGGGCCGAGACCCAGTACTTC.

In this sample, this clonotype turned up once. V usage is TRBV20-1 and J usage is TRBJ1-5; tentative D call: TRBD1 (5 bases). Trimming cost V 4 bases and J 6 bases, with 22 bases left between them. This CDR3 is 16 amino acids long. Looked up from germline, CDR1 is DFQATT and CDR2 is SNEGSKA (reference sequence). The CDR3 reads CSAIDLVSGTAQPQHF. In nucleotides, the CDR3 is TGCAGTGCTATAGATCTAGTTTCGGGGACGGCTCAGCCCCAGCATTTT.

For this clonotype: A much bigger clone sits one base away, suggesting this may be a read error. The CDR3 ends on some other residue instead of the conserved phenylalanine or tryptophan, so this is likely a read error. The rearrangement links TRBV20-1 to TRBJ1-1, with 8 bases fitting TRBD1. There are 13 residues in the CDR3. Germline-derived CDR1 and CDR2 are DFQATT and SNEGSKA (reference sequence). Trimming at V came to 3 bases and at J to 3 bases, leaving 3 bases not matched to a gene. This chain's CDR3 is CSASLGQDTEAFY. The CDR3 DNA is TGCAGTGCTAGCCTGGGACAGGACACTGAAGCTTTCTAT.

A word on this clonotype: This likely comes from a read error, as the CDR3 has no conserved phenylalanine or tryptophan at its end. The chain combines TRBV11-2 with TRBJ1-6; no definite D call. The CDR3 runs 13 residues. Germline V gives CDR1 SGHAT, CDR2 FQNNGV. The DNA of the CDR3 is TGTACCAGCAGCCCCCGACATTTTTCACCCCTCCACCTT. Protein: CTSSPRHFSPLHL.